The sequence of this T cell receptor (beta chain) was determined in a study of shared clonotypes between healthy human individuals (dated by TCRdb to the early 2020s). A note on the overall study: The cohort included three men and a couple of women between 18 and 49 years of age. For each donor, three plates each were used for CD4 naive and CD4 memory, two plates were used for CD8 naive, and one plate was used for CD8 memory. To estimate repertoire size and how much clonotypes are shared between individuals, the study performed deep sequencing of blood TCR repertoires from a few healthy adults. Libraries were prepared and TCR repertoires were sequenced by different laboratories using diverse techniques, in order to increase sequencing depth and limit assay-specific biases. Leukapheresis yielded between about 0.94 and 8.9 billion PBMCs per donor. On the study overall, not on this receptor specifically: Because the study included only a small number of donors, the genetic and exposure-history diversity represented was limited. Based on pairwise subsampling, the degree of clonotype sharing among donors was expected to be affected by sequencing depth. When a handful of donors were compared, the shared fraction of clonotypes was roughly 4.8% for naive CD4, more than 3% for naive CD8, more than 2% for memory CD4, and 0.4% for memory CD8. Incomplete sequencing was indicated by rarefaction of sorted-subset datasets, despite the large sequencing depth. Estimated clonotype richness was generally larger for naive than for memory subsets. Compared with non-shared clonotypes, the clonotypes found in all four sorted-subset donors had higher generation probabilities. Only blood was sampled, and tissue TCR repertoires likely differ from those in blood.

Healthy HIV-negative adults with no recently reported acute infections or vaccinations were included as donors. Every donor was a Caucasian adult residing in Nashville, Tennessee, USA. CD4+ T cells were enriched by magnetic negative selection, after which naive cells were positively selected on CD45RA and the negative fraction was taken as the memory subset. After blood collection by leukapheresis, PBMCs were isolated using Ficoll-Histopaque density gradient centrifugation and then cryopreserved in the vapor phase of liquid nitrogen. Purity and quantity of every magnetically sorted T cell population were checked by analytical flow cytometry. From each sorted fraction, genomic DNA was isolated and quantified by UV absorbance on a Nanodrop 2000c. The CDR3, cysteine through phenylalanine, is 16 amino acids long. Only CDR3 DNA remains: 48 bases, in frame from the first base. For this chain, trimming is 4 bases at the V end and 1 base at the J end, and the number of junction bases without a gene match is 6. From the germline V gene, CDR1 is SGHRS and CDR2 is YFSETQ.

On this clone: Its antigen target is currently unknown. The sample holds no much larger clone one base away, and base qualities are not on file.

Using the deep immunoSEQ assay, multiplex PCR amplified TCR CDR3 regions from genomic DNA. Genomic DNA extracted from each cell subset was distributed evenly over all wells of several immunoSEQ 96-well plates, and each plate served as one replicate. For sorted subsets, approximately 200 ng of genomic DNA, equivalent to 25,000 to 35,000 T cell genomes, went into each replicate PCR. The purified libraries were quantified using a Qubit 3.0 fluorometer, sized with a Bioanalyzer 2100, and then quantified again using the KAPA Library Quantification kit. A separate single-read 150-cycle Illumina NextSeq 550 flow cell was used to sequence each immunoSEQ 96-well plate. On the authors' methods: The immunoSEQ output contained only junctional sequences without quality scores, so filtering could not match that applied to full-length reads. To assign V/J genes and CDR3, sequences were annotated against IMGT germline references using PyIR, a Python wrapper for IgBLAST v1.9. Reads were removed for weak V/J assignments (E-value above 1e-6), missing CDR3, stop codons, out-of-frame junctions, or ambiguous translated residues. V3J clonotypes were defined by identical inferred V gene, J gene, and CDR3 amino acid sequence. Percentage overlap between repertoires was calculated by dividing the number of shared unique clonotypes by the size of the smaller repertoire. RTK rarefaction, the Chao1 estimator, and Recon v2.1 estimates of unobserved clonotypes were used to assess repertoire richness. For all TCRbeta clonotypes obtained by the gDNA method from a handful of donors, generation probabilities were computed with OLGA. TCRdb took this table from immuneACCESS and kept in-frame rearrangements with V and J called. Such tables lack part of the clones; where checked against another copy, unresolved V genes explain under half of the gap, and the rest is unexplained. V and J calls and clone size are as listed in that table; D and trimming were resolved from the DNA. The sample has approximately 2.3 million clones on record, 85% to 95% of them singletons. 0.35% to 0.5% of the sample rests with the top ten.

The sequence was obtained from a man aged 18 to 30 in good health. Some clones in this sample may be carry-over from other donors' samples. The chain links TRBV5-1 with TRBJ1-4; 8 bases in the middle match TRBD1. Source material: naive CD4+ T cells from PBMCs. Per the publication, the cell subset or site label means: CD45RA+ positively selected. The nucleotide sequence reads TGCGCCAGCAGCCAGAACAGGGGGGGAACTAATGAAAAACTGTTTTTT. This gives the protein CASSQNRGGTNEKLFF.